The 25 T cell receptor beta chains reported below all come from one sample, sequenced in a study of T cells in Graves' hyperthyroidism and ophthalmopathy. What was amplified from RNA transcripts were TCR beta CDR3 regions. Initially, a first-round RT-PCR of the TCR CDR3 employed the HTBI primer set. TCRdb reprocessed the multiplex PCR reads with MiXCR, giving one entry per CDR3 protein. This repertoire shows about 610,000 distinct CDR3 sequences, roughly 46% found once; its top ten account for more than 7.5%. Specimen: peripheral blood or thyroid tissue (not recorded which). The receptor set was obtained from a woman aged 18-29 years with Graves' hyperthyroidism.

Note on this clonotype: The conserved phenylalanine or tryptophan normally closing the CDR3 is absent here, so this likely arose from a read error. The chain combines TRBV7-3 with TRBJ1-1; D might be TRBD1 (5 bases). Per germline, CDR1 SGHTA and CDR2 FQGTGA. V lost 2 bases and J 11 bases, leaving 21 bases between the germline ends. This CDR3 spans 15 amino acids. In DNA, the CDR3 is TGTGCCAGCAGCTTAGGGGGACCCATCAGCGGTGAGGCTTTCCTT. Its protein is CASSLGGPISGEAFL.

This clonotype was recorded many times. One end of the junction fails to match germline, which may point to a read error. V gene TRBV7-7 combines with J gene TRBJ2-7, with D perhaps TRBD1 (7 bases). Germline V gene data show CDR1 as SSHAT and CDR2 as FNYEAQ (reference sequence). The CDR3 loop spans 14 amino acids. In DNA form, the CDR3 reads TGTGCTAGCAGCTTCTCTCGACAGGGAGGCGAGCAGTACTTC. Translated: CASSFSRQGGEQYF.

The V and J genes are TRBV5-6 and TRBJ2-7; 10 bases are shared with TRBD2. This CDR3 contains 15 residues. CDR1 and CDR2 from the germline V gene are SGHDT and YYEEEE. V was pared by 3 bases and J by 3 bases, with 6 bases of the junction left unmatched. The CDR3 spells CASSWRTSGDYEQYF. The CDR3 nucleotides are TGTGCCAGCAGCTGGAGGACTAGCGGTGACTACGAGCAGTACTTC.

The V and J genes are TRBV29-1 and TRBJ1-2; the match to TRBD1 covers 10 bases. The ends lost 0 bases at V and 7 bases at J; junction bases unmatched: 5. Germline lookup yields CDR1 SQVTM and CDR2 ANQGSEA. The CDR3 totals 14 residues. CDR3 in amino acids: CSVEDSGTGVGYTF. The CDR3 nucleotides read TGCAGCGTTGAAGACTCCGGGACAGGGGTTGGCTACACCTTC.

Many counts were recorded for this clonotype. CDR3: CASSHEERSEQYF. The CDR3 nucleotides are TGTGCCAGCAGCCATGAGGAGCGTAGCGAGCAGTACTTC. The rearrangement links TRBV7-9 to TRBJ2-7; D not resolved. The CDR3 length is 13 residues. Trimming shortened V by 5 bases and J by 6 bases, and 14 bases separated the two germline ends. CDR1 is SEHNR, CDR2 FQNEAQ, per germline (reference sequence).

This clonotype was seen a few times. This chain joins TRBV29-1 and TRBJ2-1; D not certain. Germline V gene data show CDR1 as SQVTM and CDR2 as ANQGSEA. The V end was cut by 3 bases, the J end by 1 base, with 10 bases between. The CDR3 has 14 amino acids. As DNA, the CDR3 is TGCAGCGTTGATTCGGGCAGGTCCTACAATGAGCAGTTCTTC. It encodes CSVDSGRSYNEQFF.

This clonotype was seen a handful of times. The V and J genes are TRBV18 and TRBJ2-7; 8 bases line up with TRBD1. The CDR3 is made up of 15 amino acids. Germline loops: CDR1 KGHSH, CDR2 LQKENI. With 0 bases clipped from V and 7 bases from J, the junction kept 8 bases outside the gene matches. CDR3 bases: TGTGCCAGCTCACCACCGGCCCAGGGGGCAGGGGAGCAGTACTTC. Translating it yields CASSPPAQGAGEQYF.

This clonotype was seen repeatedly, ten times or more. The V gene is TRBV24-1, the J gene TRBJ2-7; the D call may be TRBD1 or TRBD2 (5 bases each). CDR3 length equals 14 residues. Trimming shortened V by 6 bases and J by 4 bases, and 15 bases separated the two germline ends. CDR1 and CDR2 from the germline V gene are KGHDR and SFDVKD. The CDR3 spells CATSRGVSPYEQYF. CDR3 nucleotide sequence: TGTGCCACCAGTCGAGGGGTTAGCCCTTACGAGCAGTACTTC.

This clonotype was seen more than once but under ten times. A single base separates this from a much larger clone, so it may be a read error. The chain links TRBV15 to TRBJ2-5; 7 bases are a match to TRBD2. This CDR3 has 16 residues. Germline V gene lookup returns CDR1 LNHNV and CDR2 YYDKDF (reference sequence). CDR3 in amino acids: CATGRAASGKGETQYF. Here the CDR3 DNA reads TGTGCCACCGGCAGAGCGGCTAGCGGAAAAGGAGAGACCCAGTACTTC. Full variable domain (outside the CDR3, taken from reference TRBV15 and TRBJ2-5): DAMVIQNPRYQVTQFGKPVTLSCSQTLNHNVMYWYQQKSSQAPKLLFHYYDKDFNNEADTPDNFQSRRPNTSFCFLDIRSPGLGDTAMYLCATGRAASGKGETQYFGPGTRLLVL.

In its sample, this clonotype was seen many times. This rearrangement joins TRBV9 to TRBJ2-5, with a weak D call TRBD2 (6 bases). Trimming took off 2 bases at V and 0 bases at J, with 8 bases between the two ends. The CDR3 is made up of 14 amino acids. CDR1 is SGDLS, CDR2 YYNGEE, per germline. CDR3: CASSVGGNQETQYF. As DNA, the CDR3 is TGTGCCAGCAGCGTCGGCGGGAACCAAGAGACCCAGTACTTC.

There are many counts of this clonotype. V is TRBV19 and J is TRBJ2-5; D ambiguous. Trimming stripped 3 bases from V and 4 bases from J, with 12 bases between. The CDR3 spans 14 residues. Germline CDR1 and CDR2: LNHDA and SQIVND (reference sequence). The CDR3 nucleotides are TGTGCCAGTAGTATTTTCGCAGGTGGAGAGACCCAGTACTTC. It encodes CASSIFAGGETQYF.

The chain carries TRBV20-1 and TRBJ2-7, with 9 bases lining up with TRBD2. Germline CDR1 reads DFQATT; CDR2 reads SNEGSKA (reference sequence). The length of the CDR3 is 14 residues. With V trimmed by 0 bases and J by 6 bases, 6 bases remained unmatched. CDR3 sequence: CSARDYGLASEQYF. For the CDR3, the DNA is TGCAGTGCTAGAGATTATGGACTAGCGAGCGAGCAGTACTTC.

CDR3 region: CASSLQAGGYTF. In DNA form, the CDR3 reads TGTGCCAGCAGCTTACAGGCGGGGGGCTACACCTTC. V usage is TRBV7-9 and J usage is TRBJ1-2; D gene ambiguous. This CDR3 has 12 residues. V lost 2 bases, J lost 8 bases, and 9 bases lay in between. Looked up from germline, CDR1 is SEHNR and CDR2 is FQNEAQ (reference sequence).

The chain uses TRBV20-1 and TRBJ1-1; 8 bases agree with TRBD1. Germline V gene data show CDR1 as DFQATT and CDR2 as SNEGSKA (reference sequence). The length of the CDR3 is 14 residues. After removal of 6 bases from V and 1 base from J, the junction contained 7 bases not matched to a gene. The CDR3 nucleotides are TGCAGTGCGCCGGGACAGGATGGGAACACTGAAGCTTTCTTT. It specifies CSAPGQDGNTEAFF.

This clonotype was observed many times. V and J are TRBV3-1 and TRBJ1-6; D gene unclear. Trimming took 1 base from V and 7 from J, leaving 11 bases between them. Germline-derived CDR1 and CDR2 are LGHDT and YNNKEL (reference sequence). This CDR3 is built from 15 residues. The CDR3 sequence is CASSQGWRPNSPLHF. The DNA for the CDR3 is TGTGCCAGCAGCCAAGGCTGGCGCCCGAATTCACCCCTCCACTTT.

This clonotype occurred many times. The chain joins TRBV27 to TRBJ1-1, with a tentative D call TRBD1 (5 bases). CDR3 size: 16 residues. V lost 7 bases and J lost 0, with 18 bases in between. Germline V gives CDR1 MNHEY, CDR2 SMNVEV (reference sequence). CDR3 protein: CASNTGRATMNTEAFF. In nucleotides, the CDR3 is TGTGCCAGCAATACTGGCAGGGCAACCATGAACACTGAAGCTTTCTTT.

This clonotype was observed many times. This rearrangement joins TRBV9 to TRBJ1-5, with D uncertain. The germline V and J ends were trimmed by 0 bases and 0 bases, with 7 bases remaining between them. The germline V gene encodes CDR1 SGDLS and CDR2 YYNGEE. The CDR3 runs 15 residues. This CDR3 reads CASSVEGNSNQPQHF. The CDR3 DNA reads TGTGCCAGCAGCGTAGAAGGAAATAGCAATCAGCCCCAGCATTTT.

This chain connects TRBV20-1 to TRBJ1-4; D gene unclear. The CDR3 is 13 residues long. The germline V gene encodes CDR1 DFQATT and CDR2 SNEGSKA (reference sequence). The germline V and J ends were trimmed by 1 base and 8 bases, with 11 bases remaining between them. The DNA of the CDR3 is TGCAGTGCTAGAGGCCGGCCTTGGGAAAAACTGTTTTTT. This codes for CSARGRPWEKLFF.

Concerning this clonotype itself: One junction end does not reproduce the germline sequence, and a read error may be involved. V usage is TRBV2 and J usage is TRBJ1-5, with D possibly being TRBD1 (5 bases). The CDR3 loop spans 13 amino acids. Germline V gene lookup returns CDR1 SNHLY and CDR2 FYNNEI. CDR3 protein: CACRPGTNQPQHF. The CDR3 coding sequence is TGTGCCTGCAGACCCGGGACCAATCAGCCCCAGCATTTT. Supplemented by reference TRBV2 and TRBJ1-5, the full variable domain reads EPEVTQTPSHQVTQMGQEVILRCVPISNHLYFYWYRQILGQKVEFLVSFYNNEISEKSEIFDDQFSVERPDGSNFTLKIRSTKLEDSAMYFCACRPGTNQPQHFGDGTRLSIL.

This rearrangement joins TRBV2 to TRBJ2-5; 7 nucleotides match TRBD1. Germline CDR1 is SNHLY and CDR2 is FYNNEI. The CDR3 length is 17 residues. V shed 8 bases and J 1 base; nucleotides not matched to a gene: 16. The CDR3 protein is CASGGTRDSRGQETQYF. CDR3 DNA: TGTGCCAGCGGAGGAACTCGGGACAGTAGAGGCCAAGAGACCCAGTACTTC.

This clonotype was recorded at least ten times. Here the CDR3 reads CAWSFDRAYEQYF. CDR3 bases: TGTGCCTGGAGTTTCGACAGGGCCTACGAGCAGTACTTC. The chain uses TRBV30 and TRBJ2-7; 7 bases match TRBD1. The germline V gene encodes CDR1 GTSNPN and CDR2 SVGIG (reference sequence). Trimming cost V 2 bases and J 2 bases; bases outside gene matches: 3. The CDR3 spans 13 residues.

The table lists this clonotype with many counts. The chain carries TRBV20-1 and TRBJ1-1; D gene unclear. Germline values: CDR1 DFQATT, CDR2 SNEGSKA (reference sequence). The V gene lost 5 bases and the J gene lost 4 bases, with 11 bases spanning the gap. This CDR3 contains 12 residues. The CDR3 spells CSALLGSTEAFF. CDR3 nucleotide sequence: TGCAGTGCTCTTCTGGGGTCCACTGAAGCTTTCTTT.

Concerning this clonotype: At one end, the junction sequence differs from germline, possibly due to a read error. The J gene is TRBJ2-2, the V gene TRBV5-1; D possibly corresponds to TRBD2 (6 bases). Germline lookup yields CDR1 SGHRS and CDR2 YFSETQ. This CDR3 is built from 16 residues. The CDR3 loop is CASSLGDWDGTGGLFF. The CDR3 nucleotides read TGCGCCAGCAGCTTGGGGGACTGGGATGGCACCGGGGGGCTGTTTTTT.

Many counts were recorded for this clonotype. The V gene is TRBV29-1, the J gene TRBJ2-2; D gene unclear. CDR1 and CDR2 (germline): SQVTM, ANQGSEA. Trimming pared 0 bases from V and 10 bases from J, leaving 6 bases between. This CDR3 is 11 amino acids long. Written as DNA, the CDR3 is TGCAGCGTTGAAGATCTCAAGGAGCTGTTTTTT. Amino acid sequence: CSVEDLKELFF.

This clonotype was seen a handful of times. V usage is TRBV6-5 and J usage is TRBJ2-2; TRBD2 is a possible D gene (6 bases). From germline, CDR1 is MNHEY and CDR2 SVGAGI. The CDR3 is made up of 19 amino acids. The V end lost 10 bases, the J end lost 1 base, and 28 bases lay between the germline ends. In DNA, the CDR3 is TGTGCCATCGGTCGAAACCTCTACTCCTACGGGAGGAACACCGGGGAGCTGTTTTTT. Translating gives CAIGRNLYSYGRNTGELFF.